Ten or more counts support the clone carrying this T cell receptor (beta chain). Its specificity is not known. The data stem from a study of Graves' ophthalmopathy and Graves' hyperthyroidism. The study's findings and limits: The model's ophthalmopathy progression predictions had approximately 71% sensitivity and 72% to 80% specificity.

Germline V gives CDR1 MNHNS, CDR2 SASEGT. Trimming pared 6 bases from V and 5 bases from J, leaving 13 bases between. The CDR3 consists of 13 residues. The authors amplified TCR beta CDR3 regions from RNA transcripts. The library came from an HTBI-primed first-round RT-PCR and a second-round multiplex PCR. One entry per CDR3 protein, called by TCRdb with MiXCR from the multiplex PCR reads. Of over 450,000 distinct CDR3 sequences in the sample, about 15% are singletons; the top ten hold over 7.5%. V and J are TRBV6-1 and TRBJ1-1, with D possibly matching TRBD1 (5 bases). Sequenced sample: blood. This sequence originates from a woman aged 25 to 39 with Graves' ophthalmopathy. The CDR3, as DNA: TGTGCCAGCAGGGGGTCGGGACGGACTGAAGCTTTCTTT. Protein product: CASRGSGRTEAFF.